These 16 T cell receptor beta chains share one sample of origin, sequenced in a study of T cell repertoires in cytomegalovirus infection. No antigen has been identified for these receptors. TCRdb processed the reads anew with MiXCR; each CDR3 protein has one entry. In the table there are 35,000 to 55,000 distinct CDR3 sequences, under 20% of which are singletons. Sample: CD8+ T cells from cultured PBMCs, taken from culture after CMV antigen stimulation. The receptors stem from a human donor in good health (CMV status not recorded). Some clones in this sample may be carry-over from other donors' samples.

A word on this clonotype: This clone may be a read error of a much larger clone one base away. The chain carries TRBV7-2 and TRBJ2-3, with TRBD2 identical over 10 bases. Germline CDR1 SGHTA, CDR2 FQGNSA. This CDR3 spans 16 amino acids. V dropped 1 base and J dropped 5; count of bases not matched to a gene: 6. The CDR3 region is CASSLVSGGTLDTQYF. CDR3 sequence (DNA): TGTGCCAGCAGCTTAGTTAGCGGGGGGACCCTAGATACGCAGTATTTT.

This clonotype was counted at least ten times. This chain joins TRBV6-1 and TRBJ1-2; 8 bases fit TRBD1. In germline, CDR1 is MNHNS, CDR2 SASEGT. CDR3 length equals 15 residues. The ends lost 1 base at V and 2 bases at J; junction bases unmatched: 3. CDR3 coding DNA: TGTGCCAGCAGTGAAGAGGCAGGGGGCAACTATGGCTACACCTTC. It yields the protein CASSEEAGGNYGYTF.

This clonotype was counted ten times or more. CDR3 sequence reads: CASSSGPSTEAFF. The DNA for the CDR3 is TGTGCCAGCAGTTCGGGCCCGAGTACTGAAGCTTTCTTT. J is TRBJ1-1 and V is TRBV12-3 or TRBV12-4; D unresolved. The CDR3 loop spans 13 amino acids. The V gene lost 4 bases and the J gene lost 5 bases, with 11 bases spanning the gap.

This clonotype was picked up a small number of times. J is TRBJ1-1 and V is TRBV5-1, with D unresolved. The length of the CDR3 is 13 residues. V lost 4 bases, J lost 4 bases, and 11 bases lay in between. Germline CDR1 is SGHRS and CDR2 is YFSETQ. This chain's CDR3 is CASSTRLGTEAFF. The DNA for the CDR3 is TGCGCCAGCAGCACCCGGTTGGGCACTGAAGCTTTCTTT.

In regard to this clonotype: A read error may be the cause here, since a much bigger clone is one base away. The rearrangement uses TRBV5-4 and TRBJ2-1, with no clear D. The CDR3 covers 16 residues. The ends were cut back, 1 base at V and 0 bases at J, with 11 bases in the middle. Germline V lookup: CDR1 SGHNT, CDR2 YYREEE (reference sequence). The CDR3 DNA reads TGTGCCAGCAGCTTGTCGGGCTTGAGCTCCTACAATGAGCAGTTCTTC. Its protein product is CASSLSGLSSYNEQFF.

This sequence joins TRBV5-1 and TRBJ2-3; 10 bases align to TRBD2. Germline V gives CDR1 SGHRS, CDR2 YFSETQ. The CDR3 runs 20 residues. Trimming removed 2 bases from V and 2 bases from J; junction bases left unmatched: 17. The CDR3 DNA reads TGCGCCAGCAGCTTACCCGACTCTTCTGGACTAGCGGTTTTCACAGATACGCAGTATTTT. Translated, it gives CASSLPDSSGLAVFTDTQYF.

This chain joins TRBV7-9 and TRBJ2-5; maybe TRBD1 (6 bases). CDR1 and CDR2 from the germline V gene are SEHNR and FQNEAQ (reference sequence). V was clipped by 3 bases and J by 4 bases, with 12 bases between them. This CDR3 is built from 14 residues. CDR3 amino acids: CASSFVNRVETQYF. The CDR3 DNA is TGTGCCAGCAGCTTTGTTAACAGGGTAGAGACCCAGTACTTC.

This clonotype was observed a few times. The chain employs TRBV6-6 and TRBJ1-1; D call uncertain. Per the germline V gene, CDR1 is MNHNY and CDR2 is SVGAGI (reference sequence). The CDR3 has 14 residues. V lost 0 bases, J lost 4 bases, and 9 bases lay in between. The CDR3: CASSYSGGVTEAFF. In DNA form, the CDR3 reads TGTGCCAGCAGTTACTCCGGAGGCGTCACTGAAGCTTTCTTT.

This clonotype was counted at least ten times. The rearrangement joins TRBV6-6 to TRBJ1-3, with 8 bases that match TRBD1. J gave up 3 bases and V 2 bases, and 3 bases lay outside the gene matches. Germline assignment: CDR1 MNHNY and CDR2 SVGAGI (reference sequence). This CDR3 is built from 15 residues. CDR3 amino acids: CASSYARGHGNTIYF. CDR3 in DNA: TGTGCCAGCAGTTACGCCAGGGGGCATGGAAACACCATATATTTT.

J is TRBJ2-5 and V is TRBV9; perhaps TRBD1 as D (5 bases). Germline assignment: CDR1 SGDLS and CDR2 YYNGEE. The CDR3 spans 15 residues. Trimming left V 0 bases short and J 4 bases short, with 13 bases between. CDR3 region: CASSVANGAAETQYF. The CDR3 DNA sequence: TGTGCCAGCAGCGTAGCCAATGGGGCCGCAGAGACCCAGTACTTC.

Only a few counts were recorded for this clonotype. The chain carries TRBV9 and TRBJ2-3; 16 bases align to TRBD2. The V gene's germline CDR1 is SGDLS and CDR2 YYNGEE. With 4 bases clipped from V and 0 bases from J, the junction kept 11 bases outside the gene matches. The CDR3 spans 20 residues. The CDR3 here is CASSHPLGLAGGASTDTQYF. The CDR3 bases are TGTGCCAGCAGCCATCCTCTGGGACTAGCGGGGGGGGCTAGCACAGATACGCAGTATTTT.

This clonotype has just a few counts. J is TRBJ2-1 and V is TRBV30; D is perhaps TRBD1 (6 bases). The CDR3 sequence is 14 residues long. Deletions cut 1 base from V and 5 bases from J, with 12 bases between. Germline V gene lookup returns CDR1 GTSNPN and CDR2 SVGIG (reference sequence). This CDR3 reads CAWSGGQRNNEQFF. The CDR3 DNA reads TGTGCCTGGAGTGGGGGGCAGCGCAACAATGAGCAGTTCTTC.

Ten or more counts support this clonotype. The gene calls are TRBV7-8 and TRBJ2-3; 10 bases map to TRBD1. Germline V gene sequence: CDR1 SGHVS, CDR2 FQNEAQ. The CDR3 contains 14 residues. V lost 7 bases, J lost 4 bases, and 5 bases stayed unmatched. CDR3 sequence (DNA): TGTGCCAGCATGGGTGGGACAGGGGCAGATACGCAGTATTTT. It encodes CASMGGTGADTQYF.

This clonotype is a singleton in its sample. The J gene is TRBJ1-1, the V gene TRBV29-1; the match to TRBD1 covers 8 bases. CDR3 size: 13 residues. CDR1 SQVTM and CDR2 ANQGSEA come from the germline V gene. With V trimmed by 7 bases and J by 7 bases, 11 bases remained unmatched. The CDR3: CSAQGRGHVEAFF. For the CDR3, the DNA is TGCAGCGCTCAAGGCAGGGGGCATGTTGAAGCTTTCTTT.

This clonotype was picked up many times. The V and J genes are TRBV19 and TRBJ1-5, with D hard to call. The CDR3 covers 15 residues. The germline gives CDR1 LNHDA, CDR2 SQIVND (reference sequence). Trimming left V 3 bases short and J 4 bases short, with 13 bases between. CDR3 DNA sequence: TGTGCCAGTAGTATCGTGGCAGCAGAAAATCAGCCCCAGCATTTT. Its protein product is CASSIVAAENQPQHF.

The chain combines TRBV5-6 with TRBJ1-5, with D unclear. Germline V gives CDR1 SGHDT, CDR2 YYEEEE. The CDR3 has 13 amino acids. V was trimmed by 0 bases and J by 7 bases, leaving 8 bases between them. CDR3 nucleotide sequence: TGTGCCAGCAGCTTGGGGGCTGGACAGCCCCAGCATTTT. It translates to CASSLGAGQPQHF.